The next 8 T cell receptor beta chains were all read from a single sample in a study of multiple sclerosis patients with progressive multifocal leukoencephalopathy. Time point meaning: before natalizumab initiation. The data were produced by immunoSEQ multiplex PCR, yet TCRdb's version contains in-frame clones alone and is incomplete. The top ten clones hold 1.5% to 2.5% of a sample with tens of thousands of clones, around 92% of them seen once. The material sequenced was PBMCs. These TCRs come from a young man with multiple sclerosis.

CDR3 loop: CASSPRVNYGYTF. In DNA form, the CDR3 reads TGTGCCAGCAGCCCCCGGGTAAACTATGGCTACACCTTC. The chain links TRBV6-5 to TRBJ1-2; D is uncertain. This CDR3 spans 13 amino acids. Germline V gene data show CDR1 as MNHEY and CDR2 as SVGAGI. Trimming cost V 6 bases and J 2 bases, with 10 bases left between them.

The CDR3 is CASSQDRQGNYGYTF. CDR3 DNA sequence: TGCGCCAGCAGCCAAGATCGGCAGGGCAACTATGGCTACACCTTC. This chain links TRBV4-3 with TRBJ1-2; D possibly corresponds to TRBD1 (5 bases). The CDR3 has 15 amino acids. The V end was cut by 0 bases, the J end by 2 bases, with 10 bases between. Germline V CDR1 and CDR2: LGHNA, YSLEER.

This clone has only a few counts. This chain links TRBV4-1 with TRBJ2-3; D unresolved. The length of the CDR3 is 13 residues. The V gene lost 0 bases and the J gene lost 5 bases, with 6 bases spanning the gap. CDR1 is MGHRA and CDR2 is YSYEKL in the germline V gene. The chain's CDR3 is CASSQDKGDTQYF. CDR3 bases: TGCGCCAGCAGCCAAGATAAGGGAGATACGCAGTATTTT.

The chain carries TRBV4-2 and TRBJ1-4, with TRBD1 identical over 7 bases. The CDR3 length is 21 residues. V was pared by 4 bases and J by 0 bases, with 20 bases of the junction left unmatched. Germline assignment: CDR1 LGHNA and CDR2 YNFKEQ. The CDR3 DNA is TGTGCCAGCAGCCGAGGCCCGATAAACAGGGGCCGCGCCCCAACTAATGAAAAACTGTTTTTT. Its protein product is CASSRGPINRGRAPTNEKLFF.

This clone was found once. The sample carries other DNA sequences with the same CDR3. The CDR3 DNA reads as TGTGCCAGCAGCCCGGGTCGGGACAGGGGGCAGGGCTACACCTTC. It encodes CASSPGRDRGQGYTF. The V call is TRBV7-6, the J call TRBJ1-2, with 12 bases identical to TRBD1. This CDR3 has 15 amino acids. V lost 5 bases to trimming and J lost 8 bases; unmatched junction nucleotides: 9. Germline V gene lookup returns CDR1 SGHVS and CDR2 FNYEAQ.

This clone was seen just once. The chain recombines TRBV6-5 with TRBJ2-1; 9 positions match TRBD1. J gave up 16 bases and V 0 bases, and 7 bases lay outside the gene matches. The CDR3 length is 13 residues. Looked up from germline, CDR1 is MNHEY and CDR2 is SVGAGI. The CDR3 DNA reads as TGTGCCAGCAGTTACTCGCGACAGGGGGTCGCATTCTTC. Its translation: CASSYSRQGVAFF.

This chain links TRBV4-3 with TRBJ2-3, with D possibly being TRBD1 (5 bases). V lost 0 bases and J lost 2, with 12 bases in between. The CDR3 spans 16 residues. Germline V gene data show CDR1 as LGHNA and CDR2 as YSLEER. DNA for the CDR3: TGCGCCAGCAGCCAAGATTTGGGGCGGATCACAGATACGCAGTATTTT. It codes for CASSQDLGRITDTQYF.

The rearrangement uses TRBV7-9 and TRBJ2-3; maybe TRBD1 (6 bases). Trimming took off 1 base at V and 5 bases at J, with 10 bases between the two ends. In germline, CDR1 is SEHNR, CDR2 FQNEAQ (reference sequence). The CDR3 totals 14 residues. The CDR3 loop reads CASSLVGAGDTQYF. The CDR3 DNA is TGTGCCAGCAGCTTAGTGGGGGCAGGAGATACGCAGTATTTT.